The 32 T cell receptor beta chains listed next were all sequenced from one sample in a study of Ad26.COV2.S vaccination and SARS-CoV-2 variants. As for treatment: 19 received Ad26.COV2.S at low or high dose, single or two shots; about 5 received placebo; per-sample allocation not given. Vaccine and placebo recipients were sampled on day 63 after the first injection. Data came from immunoSEQ multiplex PCR; TCRdb stores just in-frame clones and leaves some out. This sample has 380,000 or so clones, with about nine tenths found just once. Sequenced here: peripheral blood, sampled in a trial of Ad26.COV2.S vaccine versus placebo. Source of these receptors: a person between 18 and 65 years old who received the Ad26.COV2.S COVID-19 vaccine or a placebo.

The chain joins TRBV7-9 to TRBJ2-2; 12 bases match TRBD2. This CDR3 contains 14 residues. J gave up 7 bases and V 10 bases, and 7 bases lay outside the gene matches. Germline-derived CDR1 and CDR2 are SEHNR and FQNEAQ (reference sequence). The CDR3 reads CATSRTSGIGELFF. CDR3 coding DNA: TGTGCCACCTCTAGGACTAGCGGGATCGGGGAGCTGTTTTTT.

This CDR3 reads CASSTAGTGVYEQYF. DNA of the CDR3: TGCGCCAGCAGCACCGCCGGGACAGGGGTCTACGAGCAGTACTTC. This chain connects TRBV5-1 to TRBJ2-7; 10 nucleotides align to TRBD1. In germline, CDR1 is SGHRS, CDR2 YFSETQ. The CDR3 runs 15 residues. V gave up 4 bases and J gave up 3 bases; unmatched junction bases: 7. The whole variable domain, filled in from reference TRBV5-1 and TRBJ2-7, reads KAGVTQTPRYLIKTRGQQVTLSCSPISGHRSVSWYQQTPGQGLQFLFEYFSETQRNKGNFPGRFSGRQFSNSRSEMNVSTLELGDSALYLCASSTAGTGVYEQYFGPGTRLTVT.

V is TRBV12-3 or TRBV12-4 and J is TRBJ1-1; D gene unclear. The V gene lost 7 bases and the J gene lost 6 bases, with 15 bases spanning the gap. The CDR3 covers 13 residues. Here the CDR3 DNA reads TGTGCCAGCAATCCCGCCACGGCGGCTGAAGCTTTCTTT. Translating gives CASNPATAAEAFF.

The chain links TRBV13 to TRBJ1-5; tentatively, D is TRBD1 (6 bases). CDR3 size: 13 residues. V was pared by 1 base and J by 6 bases, with 7 bases between. Germline CDR1 PRHDT, CDR2 FYEKMQ (reference sequence). The CDR3 reads CASSLEGVQPQHF. The CDR3 DNA reads TGTGCCAGCAGCTTAGAGGGGGTTCAGCCCCAGCATTTT. Using reference TRBV13 and TRBJ1-5 for the parts outside the CDR3, the full variable domain is AAGVIQSPRHLIKEKRETATLKCYPIPRHDTVYWYQQGPGQDPQFLISFYEKMQSDKGSIPDRFSAQQFSDYHSELNMSSLELGDSALYFCASSLEGVQPQHFGDGTRLSIL.

CDR3 bases: TGTGCCAGCAGTTACGCGAGAAATGAGCAGTTCTTC. It yields the protein CASSYARNEQFF. The rearrangement uses TRBV6-5 and TRBJ2-1, with D uncertain. Germline V gene lookup returns CDR1 MNHEY and CDR2 SVGAGI. The V and J ends lost 2 bases and 7 bases respectively, with 6 bases between them. The CDR3 is made up of 12 amino acids.

This clone has more than one count but fewer than ten. V gene TRBV18 combines with J gene TRBJ1-1; a possible D gene is TRBD1 (5 bases). V dropped 3 bases and J dropped 10 bases, with 15 bases sitting between them. CDR3 length: 13 amino acids. Germline CDR1 and CDR2: KGHSH and LQKENI. CDR3 in amino acids: CASSPRGGGPAFF. Here the CDR3 DNA reads TGTGCCAGCTCACCCCGGGGTGGGGGTCCAGCTTTCTTT. The full variable domain, in which reference TRBV18 and TRBJ1-1 provide the parts outside the CDR3, is NAGVMQNPRHLVRRRGQEARLRCSPMKGHSHVYWYRQLPEEGLKFMVYLQKENIIDESGMPKERFSAEFPKEGPSILRIQQVVRGDSAAYFCASSPRGGGPAFFGQGTRLTVV.

This clone has a single count. This chain links TRBV20-1 with TRBJ1-5; unclear D gene. Germline V gene lookup returns CDR1 DFQATT and CDR2 SNEGSKA (reference sequence). The CDR3 runs 10 residues. Trimming removed 5 bases at V and 9 bases at J, with 8 bases between. CDR3 amino acids: CSASSGPQHF. CDR3 DNA sequence: TGCAGTGCTTCATCAGGGCCCCAGCATTTT.

The rearrangement joins TRBV2 to TRBJ2-3; 8 bases match TRBD2. The CDR3 sequence is 15 residues long. Germline V gives CDR1 SNHLY, CDR2 FYNNEI. Unmatched junction bases numbered 11, after V lost 7 bases and J lost 5 bases. The CDR3 here is CASIIGRARLDTQYF. The CDR3, as DNA: TGTGCCAGCATCATCGGGAGGGCCAGGTTAGATACGCAGTATTTT.

The V and J genes are TRBV4-1 and TRBJ2-2, with D maybe TRBD1 (6 bases). CDR1 MGHRA and CDR2 YSYEKL come from the germline V gene. This CDR3 is built from 16 residues. Trimming pared 4 bases from V and 2 bases from J, leaving 14 bases between. The CDR3 region is CASSPLRGRNTGELFF. The CDR3 DNA reads as TGCGCCAGCAGCCCCCTCAGGGGTCGCAACACCGGGGAGCTGTTTTTT.

The V call is TRBV4-2, the J call TRBJ2-2; 8 bases match TRBD1. The CDR3 covers 15 residues. CDR1 and CDR2 from the germline V gene are LGHNA and YNFKEQ. Trimming cost V 1 base and J 5 bases; bases outside gene matches: 3. CDR3 loop: CASSQGTGQTGELFF. CDR3 DNA: TGTGCCAGCAGCCAAGGGACAGGGCAGACCGGGGAGCTGTTTTTT.

DNA of the CDR3: TGTGCCAGCAGTTGGACAGGGATAATTCAATTTAATAATTCACCCCTCCACTTT. Translated: CASSWTGIIQFNNSPLHF. The rearrangement joins TRBV27 to TRBJ1-6; TRBD1 aligns across 8 bases. CDR1 and CDR2 (germline): MNHEY, SMNVEV (reference sequence). The CDR3 is 18 amino acids. The J segment lost 5 bases and the V segment lost 4 bases, leaving 13 bases of the junction unmatched.

Here the CDR3 DNA reads TGTGCCAGCAGCGGGGCGGTGAACACTGAAGCTTTCTTT. This translates into CASSGAVNTEAFF. The rearrangement uses TRBV9 and TRBJ1-1; D is unresolved. The germline V gene encodes CDR1 SGDLS and CDR2 YYNGEE. V lost 3 bases and J 0 bases, leaving 6 bases between the germline ends. The CDR3 loop spans 13 amino acids.

The chain recombines TRBV5-4 with TRBJ1-1; D unclear. V lost 4 bases to trimming and J lost 4 bases, with 11 bases between them. This CDR3 region has 13 residues. Per germline, CDR1 SGHNT and CDR2 YYREEE (reference sequence). The CDR3 DNA is TGTGCCAGCAGCCGTGGACGTCCCACTGAAGCTTTCTTT. Protein sequence: CASSRGRPTEAFF.

The rearrangement uses TRBV5-1 and TRBJ2-7; D is unresolved. Germline CDR1 SGHRS, CDR2 YFSETQ. This CDR3 is built from 15 residues. V dropped 4 bases and J dropped 0 bases, with 14 bases sitting between them. The CDR3 DNA follows: TGCGCCAGCAGCCCGGGCTCCTTTAGCTCCTACGAGCAGTACTTC. It specifies CASSPGSFSSYEQYF.

V is TRBV9 and J is TRBJ2-7; D might be TRBD1 (5 bases). The V end was cut by 0 bases, the J end by 1 base, with 17 bases between. CDR3 length equals 17 residues. Germline assignment: CDR1 SGDLS and CDR2 YYNGEE. CDR3 coding DNA: TGTGCCAGCAGCGTAGTCGGCAACGCGGCAGGGTCCTACGAGCAGTACTTC. It specifies CASSVVGNAAGSYEQYF.

CDR3 protein: CASSDRGLGQPQHF. The CDR3 bases are TGTGCCAGCAGCGACAGGGGGCTTGGGCAGCCCCAGCATTTT. V and J are TRBV28 and TRBJ1-5; 10 bases fit TRBD1. This CDR3 has 14 amino acids. The germline gives CDR1 MDHEN, CDR2 SYDVKM. Trimming removed 6 bases from V and 7 bases from J; junction bases left unmatched: 6.

The chain has TRBV10-3 and TRBJ2-7, with 10 bases identical to TRBD1. This CDR3 spans 15 amino acids. V was clipped by 3 bases and J by 4 bases; unmatched bases: 6. The germline CDR1 and CDR2 sequences are ENHRY and SYGVKD. DNA for the CDR3: TGTGCCATCAGTGACCCGGGACAGGGGAATTACGAGCAGTACTTC. Translating it yields CAISDPGQGNYEQYF.

The J gene is TRBJ1-1, the V gene TRBV3-1 (or the pseudogene TRBV3-2); D possibly corresponds to TRBD1 (5 bases). CDR3 size: 14 residues. Trimming stripped 3 bases from V and 3 bases from J, with 11 bases between. Germline CDR1 is LGHDT and CDR2 is YNNKEL (reference sequence). The CDR3 here is CASSHNRRYTEAFF. The CDR3 DNA follows: TGTGCCAGCAGCCACAACAGGAGGTACACTGAAGCTTTCTTT.

The rearrangement links TRBV18 to TRBJ2-1; TRBD2 matches 8 bases. Germline CDR1 is KGHSH and CDR2 is LQKENI. This CDR3 is 15 amino acids long. V trimming: 1 base; J trimming: 8 bases; junction bases outside the gene matches: 7. The DNA of the CDR3 is TGTGCCAGCTCACCACGTTCGGGGGGGGACGATGAGCAGTTCTTC. Amino acids: CASSPRSGGDDEQFF.

This clone has just a few counts. The gene calls are TRBV13 and TRBJ2-6; perhaps TRBD2 as D (6 bases). The CDR3 consists of 18 residues. Trimming left V 4 bases short and J 4 bases short, with 20 bases between. Germline-derived CDR1 and CDR2 are PRHDT and FYEKMQ (reference sequence). This CDR3 is CASSSRGRGRVGANVLTF. The CDR3 DNA reads as TGTGCCAGCAGCTCACGGGGACGGGGGAGAGTGGGGGCCAACGTCCTGACTTTC.

This sequence joins TRBV19 and TRBJ1-5; TRBD1 might be the D (5 bases). Germline loops: CDR1 LNHDA, CDR2 SQIVND (reference sequence). The CDR3 is made up of 15 amino acids. With 5 bases removed from V and 4 bases from J, the gap between germline ends came to 15 bases. CDR3 region: CASSRDAGTNQPQHF. Written as DNA, the CDR3 is TGTGCCAGTAGTCGTGACGCAGGGACGAATCAGCCCCAGCATTTT.

The chain recombines TRBV18 with TRBJ2-5; D remains unclear. Germline V gene data show CDR1 as KGHSH and CDR2 as LQKENI. V shed 3 bases and J shed 5 bases, with 16 bases lying between them. The CDR3 runs 15 residues. This CDR3 reads CASSPRSALGETQYF. CDR3 DNA: TGTGCCAGCTCACCTAGAAGCGCCCTGGGGGAGACCCAGTACTTC.

This sequence joins TRBV18 and TRBJ1-2, with a possible D match to TRBD1 (6 bases). There are 17 residues in the CDR3. Germline assignment: CDR1 KGHSH and CDR2 LQKENI. The germline V and J ends were trimmed by 0 bases and 1 base, with 15 bases remaining between them. In nucleotides, the CDR3 is TGTGCCAGCTCACCACCGGGTCCAGGGGCCCTTAACTATGGCTACACCTTC. This codes for CASSPPGPGALNYGYTF.

The V and J genes are TRBV2 and TRBJ1-3; 9 bases are shared with TRBD1. This CDR3 spans 16 amino acids. V trimming: 3 bases; J trimming: 7 bases; junction bases outside the gene matches: 10. In germline, CDR1 is SNHLY, CDR2 FYNNEI. CDR3 sequence (DNA): TGTGCCAGCAGTGAGGGGGGGACAGGGCGGCGCAACACCATATATTTT. Translated: CASSEGGTGRRNTIYF.

This rearrangement joins TRBV5-6 to TRBJ1-6; D call uncertain. Trimming stripped 0 bases from V and 7 bases from J, with 20 bases between. Germline CDR1 SGHDT, CDR2 YYEEEE. CDR3 size: 18 residues. The CDR3 sequence: CASSLGLDPGSLNSPLHF. CDR3 sequence (DNA): TGTGCCAGCAGCTTGGGGCTCGATCCTGGTAGTTTAAATTCACCCCTCCACTTT.

The rearrangement uses TRBV3-1 (or the pseudogene TRBV3-2) and TRBJ2-5; no clear D gene. CDR1 is LGHDT, CDR2 YNNKEL, per germline (reference sequence). V lost 5 bases and J 5 bases, leaving 15 bases between the germline ends. This CDR3 contains 14 residues. Written as DNA, the CDR3 is TGTGCCAGCAGCGAAGGGCGGTTTATCGAGACCCAGTACTTC. It specifies CASSEGRFIETQYF.

The rearrangement joins TRBV7-9 to TRBJ1-4; D is undetermined. The CDR3 covers 15 residues. The V and J ends lost 8 bases and 4 bases respectively, with 17 bases between them. Germline lookup yields CDR1 SEHNR and CDR2 FQNEAQ (reference sequence). The CDR3 here is CASFPDRANNEKLFF. DNA for the CDR3: TGTGCCAGCTTCCCCGACCGGGCAAATAATGAAAAACTGTTTTTT.

This clone was seen a few times. CDR3 sequence (DNA): TGTGCCAGCAGCGTAGTAGCTTGGTCCGAGCAGTACTTC. Translating it yields CASSVVAWSEQYF. The chain joins TRBV9 to TRBJ2-7; D unresolved. CDR1 and CDR2 from the germline V gene are SGDLS and YYNGEE. This CDR3 has 13 amino acids. Trimming removed 0 bases from V and 6 bases from J, with 10 bases in between.

V usage is TRBV30 and J usage is TRBJ1-1; 7 nucleotides match TRBD1. The germline V gene has CDR1 GTSNPN and CDR2 SVGIG (reference sequence). This CDR3 region has 14 residues. V trimming: 3 bases; J trimming: 5 bases; junction bases outside the gene matches: 9. CDR3 protein: CAWSGVKGATEAFF. For the CDR3, the DNA is TGTGCCTGGAGCGGGGTTAAGGGGGCAACTGAAGCTTTCTTT.

The sample holds one count of this clone. Other DNA sequences in the same sample also yield this CDR3. The chain is built from TRBV5-6 and TRBJ2-7; 11 nucleotides match TRBD1. Germline CDR1 is SGHDT and CDR2 is YYEEEE. The ends lost 4 bases at V and 3 bases at J; junction bases unmatched: 3. The CDR3 runs 14 residues. The CDR3 loop reads CASSPGQGDYEQYF. CDR3 coding DNA: TGTGCCAGCAGCCCGGGACAGGGGGACTACGAGCAGTACTTC.

The chain recombines TRBV5-1 with TRBJ2-5, with 8 bases matching TRBD2. The CDR3 is 17 residues long. V gave up 5 bases and J gave up 5 bases; unmatched junction bases: 17. The germline V gene encodes CDR1 SGHRS and CDR2 YFSETQ. The chain's CDR3 is CASSGGASGRGEETQYF. The CDR3 nucleotides read TGCGCCAGCAGTGGCGGGGCAAGCGGGAGAGGGGAGGAGACCCAGTACTTC.

The chain is built from TRBV6-5 and TRBJ2-5; the match to TRBD1 covers 10 bases. V was pared by 6 bases and J by 3 bases, with 7 bases of the junction left unmatched. CDR3 length: 15 residues. CDR1 is MNHEY, CDR2 SVGAGI, per germline. Here the CDR3 DNA reads TGTGCCAGCAGCCGACAGGGGGCGTTGAAAGAGACCCAGTACTTC. This gives the protein CASSRQGALKETQYF.